Detailed here is one TCR beta chain. Its specificity is unknown. This sample is part of a study of monozygotic twins with inflammatory bowel disease. The study's findings and limits: Healthy co-twins showed greater TCRbeta diversity (inverse Simpson) than IBD patients. Differing T cell subtypes remained indistinguishable.

Researchers collected more than 2 ml of blood per donor. Researchers put TCRalpha and TCRbeta cDNA through two nested PCRs lasting about 17 and 10 cycles. Reanalyzing the 5' RACE reads, TCRdb keeps one entry per CDR3 protein, without DNA. This sample's table reports roughly 330,000 distinct CDR3 sequences. Sequenced input: blood. The sequence was collected from a human donor with ulcerative colitis or Crohn's disease, or a healthy co-twin of an affected twin (not recorded which).

The CDR3 protein is CASSLGGNPSSYEQYF. The chain joins TRBV7-2 to TRBJ2-7; with no DNA, the TCRdb D assignment of TRBD1 cannot be verified. Looked up from germline, CDR1 is SGHTA and CDR2 is FQGNSA. This CDR3 spans 16 amino acids.